These 14 T cell receptor beta chains came from one sample sequenced in a study of blood T cell repertoires in COVID-19. Profiled with immunoSEQ multiplex PCR; TCRdb holds only in-frame clones, not every one. The repertoire holds fewer than 250,000 clones, with 85% as singletons. Sequenced input: peripheral blood. The receptors shown here come from a woman aged 55-70 years with active or convalescent COVID-19.

The chain combines TRBV13 with TRBJ2-1, with TRBD2 matching over 11 bases. Germline assignment: CDR1 PRHDT and CDR2 FYEKMQ (reference sequence). The CDR3 sequence is 16 residues long. V trimming: 5 bases; J trimming: 4 bases; junction bases outside the gene matches: 7. In DNA form, the CDR3 reads TGTGCCAGCAGCCCCAAGGGACTAGCGGAGTACAATGAGCAGTTCTTC. It specifies CASSPKGLAEYNEQFF.

The chain carries TRBV19 and TRBJ1-5; D is unclear. The CDR3 extends over 14 amino acids. The germline CDR1 and CDR2 sequences are LNHDA and SQIVND (reference sequence). V was clipped by 3 bases and J by 6 bases, with 12 bases between them. CDR3 bases: TGTGCCAGTAGTATCTCCCAGGCCCCTCAGCCCCAGCATTTT. As protein: CASSISQAPQPQHF.

The chain has TRBV2 and TRBJ2-7, with 9 bases lining up with TRBD1. Germline V gene sequence: CDR1 SNHLY, CDR2 FYNNEI. CDR3 length equals 14 residues. Unmatched junction bases numbered 10, after V lost 6 bases and J lost 7 bases. The DNA for the CDR3 is TGTGCCAGCAGAGACAGGACAGGGGACCAAGAGCAGTACGTC. It translates to CASRDRTGDQEQYV.

V usage is TRBV7-2 and J usage is TRBJ2-3; 11 positions match TRBD2. Germline CDR1 is SGHTA and CDR2 is FQGNSA. The CDR3 sequence is 16 residues long. V shed 1 base and J 3 bases; nucleotides not matched to a gene: 3. CDR3 sequence: CASSLVLAGGTDTQYF. The CDR3 nucleotides read TGTGCCAGCAGCTTAGTATTAGCGGGGGGGACAGATACGCAGTATTTT.

The chain has TRBV7-2 and TRBJ2-2; no definite D call. V was pared by 3 bases and J by 7 bases, with 9 bases between. The germline CDR1 and CDR2 sequences are SGHTA and FQGNSA. The CDR3 is 13 residues long. Here the CDR3 reads CASSFSGGGELFF. The CDR3 DNA is TGTGCCAGCAGCTTTAGTGGCGGCGGGGAGCTGTTTTTT.

The V and J genes are TRBV6-5 and TRBJ1-1, with 7 bases matching TRBD1. The V gene's germline CDR1 is MNHEY and CDR2 SVGAGI. J lost 5 bases, V lost 7 bases, and 4 bases had no gene match. The length of the CDR3 is 12 residues. The CDR3 DNA follows: TGTGCCAGCAAGACAGGGAGAACTGAAGCTTTCTTT. Its protein is CASKTGRTEAFF.

The gene calls are TRBV18 and TRBJ2-1; TRBD2 is a possible D gene (7 bases). From germline, CDR1 is KGHSH and CDR2 LQKENI. V lost 6 bases to trimming and J lost 4 bases, with 19 bases between them. The CDR3 covers 16 residues. DNA of the CDR3: TGTGCCAGCTCCCGAGGGGGGGAACTAACTTACAATGAGCAGTTCTTC. This gives the protein CASSRGGELTYNEQFF.

In this sample, this clone turned up once. Written as DNA, the CDR3 is TGTGCCAGCAGCCCAAACTTTTACGCGGGACAGGGGGATTATGGCTACACCTTC. This encodes CASSPNFYAGQGDYGYTF. This rearrangement joins TRBV2 to TRBJ1-2; 11 positions match TRBD1. The junction had 17 bases not matched to a gene; V was cut back by 6 bases and J by 5 bases. Germline CDR1 is SNHLY and CDR2 is FYNNEI. This CDR3 contains 18 residues.

The chain carries TRBV24-1 and TRBJ2-5; TRBD1 agrees at 8 bases. V lost 9 bases to trimming and J lost 4 bases; unmatched junction nucleotides: 18. The germline gives CDR1 KGHDR, CDR2 SFDVKD. The CDR3 runs 17 residues. CDR3: CATPLNLADRGGETQYF. The CDR3 nucleotides are TGTGCCACCCCATTGAATTTAGCTGACAGGGGCGGAGAGACCCAGTACTTC.

The CDR3 here is CASSSSGSNYNEQFF. The CDR3 bases are TGTGCCAGCAGTTCTAGCGGGAGTAACTACAATGAGCAGTTCTTC. V usage is TRBV2 and J usage is TRBJ2-1; TRBD2 agrees at 10 bases. The CDR3 loop spans 15 amino acids. CDR1 and CDR2 from the germline V gene are SNHLY and FYNNEI. V shed 5 bases, J shed 3 bases, and the junction held 4 bases outside the gene matches. Supplemented by reference TRBV2 and TRBJ2-1, the full variable domain reads EPEVTQTPSHQVTQMGQEVILRCVPISNHLYFYWYRQILGQKVEFLVSFYNNEISEKSEIFDDQFSVERPDGSNFTLKIRSTKLEDSAMYFCASSSSGSNYNEQFFGPGTRLTVL.

The CDR3 DNA reads as TGTGCCAGCAGTGCCCCGGGACAGGGGCGGAAAGAGACCCAGTACTTC. Encoded protein: CASSAPGQGRKETQYF. V is TRBV6-1 and J is TRBJ2-5; TRBD1 agrees at 10 bases. With V trimmed by 4 bases and J by 3 bases, 8 bases remained unmatched. This CDR3 comprises 16 residues. Germline CDR1 reads MNHNS; CDR2 reads SASEGT.

V gene TRBV14 combines with J gene TRBJ2-1, with 7 bases that match TRBD1. CDR3 length equals 16 residues. V lost 0 bases, J lost 9 bases, and 11 bases stayed unmatched. The germline CDR1 and CDR2 sequences are SGHDN and FVKESK. The CDR3 is CASSQDWQGGRGEQFF. In DNA form, the CDR3 reads TGTGCCAGCAGCCAAGATTGGCAAGGGGGCCGGGGTGAGCAGTTCTTC. The complete variable domain, with remaining parts taken from reference TRBV14 and TRBJ2-1, reads EAGVTQFPSHSVIEKGQTVTLRCDPISGHDNLYWYRRVMGKEIKFLLHFVKESKQDESGMPNNRFLAERTGGTYSTLKVQPAELEDSGVYFCASSQDWQGGRGEQFFGPGTRLTVL.

This clone has just a few counts. The genes are TRBV7-9 and TRBJ1-3, with 9 nucleotides matching TRBD1. The CDR3 sequence is 16 residues long. CDR1 SEHNR and CDR2 FQNEAQ come from the germline V gene (reference sequence). J was trimmed by 4 bases and V by 5 bases; bases with no gene match: 9. The CDR3 region has the DNA TGTGCCAGCAGCGAAGAACAGGGGGCGGGAGGAAACACCATATATTTT. Encoded protein: CASSEEQGAGGNTIYF.

This clone was seen ten or more times. CDR3 amino acids: CASSDSGYNEQFF. The CDR3 DNA reads as TGCGCCAGCAGCGACAGTGGCTACAATGAGCAGTTCTTC. V is TRBV5-1 and J is TRBJ2-1, with D perhaps TRBD1 (5 bases). Deletions cut 4 bases from V and 3 bases from J, with 8 bases between. Per germline, CDR1 SGHRS and CDR2 YFSETQ. The CDR3 has 13 residues.